Listed below are T cell receptor beta chains from one sample, sequenced in a study of naive and memory T cell subsets. TCRdb used MiXCR to reprocess the 5' RACE reads, holding one entry per CDR3 protein. The sample carries about 60,000 distinct CDR3 sequences, approximately 8.5% recorded once. The receptors stem from a female donor in good health. CDR3s include the opening cysteine and the closing phenylalanine or tryptophan. The D gene is left open where the match is weak. Size tells how often a clone was seen (once, few, many) or the class of an expanded clone, and some rows leave it out.

>NA|few|TRBJ2-7|TRBV20-1
CSARGAGQFFYEQYF
TGCAGTGCTAGAGGGGCGGGACAGTTCTTCTACGAGCAGTACTTC
>TRBD2|NA|TRBJ2-7|TRBV14
CASSPLMTSGSEQYF
TGTGCCAGCAGCCCTCTTATGACTAGCGGGTCGGAGCAGTACTTC
>NA|NA|TRBJ1-4|TRBV12-3/TRBV12-4
CASSLSHEKLFF
TGTGCCAGCAGTTTATCCCATGAAAAACTGTTTTTT
>NA|NA|TRBJ2-2|TRBV24-1
CATTGSGTNTGELFF
TGTGCCACCACGGGGTCGGGTACGAACACCGGGGAGCTGTTTTTT
>TRBD1|many|TRBJ1-5|TRBV28
CASRAYGQGNQPQHF
TGTGCCAGCAGAGCTTATGGACAGGGCAATCAGCCCCAGCATTTT
>NA|few|TRBJ1-1|TRBV2
CASSYRTEAFF
TGTGCCAGCAGTTACAGGACCGAAGCTTTCTTT
>NA|few|TRBJ2-1|TRBV2
CASRDRQKSYNEQFF
TGTGCCAGCAGGGACCGACAGAAGTCCTACAATGAGCAGTTCTTC
>TRBD2|NA|TRBJ2-7|TRBV6-1
CASSATAGSTYEQYF
TGTGCCAGCAGTGCTACAGCGGGATCTACCTACGAGCAGTACTTC
>NA|few|TRBJ1-1|TRBV12-3/TRBV12-4
CASSLGYEAFF
TGTGCCAGCAGTTTAGGGTATGAAGCTTTCTTT
>NA|NA|TRBJ2-7|TRBV28
CASSLGQYEQYF
TGTGCCAGCAGTTTAGGACAGTACGAGCAGTACTTC
>NA|NA|TRBJ1-5|TRBV6-6
CASQGPNQPQHF
TGTGCCAGCCAGGGGCCCAATCAGCCCCAGCATTTT
>NA|NA|TRBJ2-3|TRBV20-1
CSAREFSGSSTDTQYF
TGCAGTGCTAGAGAGTTTAGCGGTTCTAGCACAGATACGCAGTATTTT
>TRBD1|many|TRBJ2-7|TRBV10-3
CAISDLGQSEQYF
TGTGCCATCAGTGACTTGGGACAGTCCGAGCAGTACTTC
>TRBD2|many|TRBJ2-3|TRBV5-1
CASSPGLAGSDTQYF
TGCGCCAGCAGCCCCGGACTAGCGGGTTCAGATACGCAGTATTTT
>TRBD2|NA|TRBJ2-3|TRBV20-1
CSARIEREPTDTQYF
TGCAGTGCTAGAATAGAGCGGGAGCCCACAGATACGCAGTATTTT
>NA|many|TRBJ2-1|TRBV5-5
CASSLGGDEQFF
TGTGCCAGCAGCTTGGGGGGAGATGAGCAGTTCTTC
>NA|few|TRBJ1-5|TRBV19
CASSTLADRPLGNQPQHF
TGTGCCAGTAGTACTCTCGCCGACAGGCCGTTGGGCAATCAGCCCCAGCATTTT
>TRBD2|many|TRBJ2-4|TRBV20-1
CSAPRTAGGGNIQYF
TGCAGTGCTCCACGGACAGCGGGAGGGGGGAACATTCAGTACTTC
>NA|NA|TRBJ1-2|TRBV19
CASSIGGGKAYGYTF
TGTGCCAGTAGTATAGGTGGCGGAAAGGCCTACGGCTACACCTTC
>NA|NA|TRBJ1-1|TRBV9
CASSGGGPEAFF
TGTGCCAGCAGCGGAGGAGGTCCCGAAGCTTTCTTT
>NA|NA|TRBJ2-3|TRBV9
CASSVSPAPDTQYF
TGTGCCAGCAGCGTATCCCCCGCGCCAGATACGCAGTATTTT
>TRBD1|NA|TRBJ1-4|TRBV27
CASSLYGQGADRTNEKLFF
TGTGCCAGCAGTTTATATGGACAGGGGGCGGATCGAACTAATGAAAAACTGTTTTTT
>NA|NA|TRBJ1-1|TRBV30
CACPGPQGTEAFF
TGTGCCTGCCCCGGACCGCAGGGAACTGAAGCTTTCTTT
>NA|few|TRBJ2-7|TRBV29-1
CSVELAGGGYEQYF
TGCAGCGTTGAGCTGGCAGGGGGAGGCTACGAGCAGTACTTC